These T cell receptor beta chains were read from a single sample in a study of early T cells in non-severe SARS-CoV-2 infection. TCRdb re-called the 5' RACE reads with MiXCR, one entry per CDR3 protein. The sample consists of just over 65,000 distinct CDR3 sequences, 13% of them appearing once. Sequenced sample: whole blood. These receptors originate from an adult who was a healthcare worker with PCR-confirmed SARS-CoV-2 infection or an uninfected control (not recorded which). Both conserved end residues are part of each CDR3. The D gene is left open where the match is weak. The listing skips clone size in some rows; elsewhere it reads once, few, many or a size class.

-,TRBV20-1,many,TRBJ2-1,CSAPNRGGTYNEQFF,TGCAGTGCTCCTAACCGCGGCGGAACCTACAATGAGCAGTTCTTC
-,TRBV28,-,TRBJ2-1,CASTDRLNEQFF,TGTGCCAGCACGGACAGACTAAATGAGCAGTTCTTC
TRBD2,TRBV7-9,many,TRBJ2-1,CASRSSGSYNEQFF,TGTGCCAGCAGATCTAGCGGGAGCTACAATGAGCAGTTCTTC
-,TRBV14,few,TRBJ2-3,CASSRAWSRLDTDTQYF,TGTGCCAGCAGCAGGGCCTGGAGCAGACTAGACACAGATACGCAGTATTTT
-,TRBV27,-,TRBJ1-1,CASSLWAGSNTEAFF,TGTGCCAGCAGTTTATGGGCGGGCTCGAACACTGAAGCTTTCTTT
TRBD2,TRBV28,-,TRBJ2-7,CASSLLAGGHEQYF,TGTGCCAGCAGTTTACTAGCGGGAGGCCACGAGCAGTACTTC
TRBD1,TRBV20-1,many,TRBJ2-2,CSASTGGPNTGELFF,TGCAGTGCTAGTACAGGGGGCCCGAACACCGGGGAGCTGTTTTTT
-,TRBV9,few,TRBJ2-1,CASSALSSSYNEQFF,TGTGCCAGCAGCGCCCTGTCTAGCTCCTACAATGAGCAGTTCTTC
-,TRBV27,many,TRBJ2-3,CASSLTAPAFVDTQYF,TGTGCCAGCAGTTTAACAGCGCCTGCCTTTGTAGATACGCAGTATTTT
-,TRBV2,-,TRBJ1-1,CASRAAFF,TGTGCCAGCCGGGCCGCTTTCTTT
-,TRBV20-1,few,TRBJ1-5,CSASTGQSGNQPQHF,TGCAGTGCTTCGACGGGTCAATCGGGCAATCAGCCCCAGCATTTT
TRBD1,TRBV6-5,-,TRBJ2-7,CASSYGGTGSYEQYF,TGTGCCAGCAGTTACGGGGGGACAGGATCCTACGAGCAGTACTTC
-,TRBV20-1,-,TRBJ1-2,CSARDITGRGHGYTF,TGCAGTGCTAGAGATATAACAGGGAGAGGCCATGGCTACACCTTC
-,TRBV24-1,many,TRBJ1-5,CATSDSLEPQHF,TGTGCCACCAGTGACTCACTGGAGCCCCAGCATTTT
-,TRBV28,-,TRBJ2-5,CASSPRGRETQYF,TGTGCCAGCAGCCCCCGGGGTAGGGAGACCCAGTACTTC
TRBD2,TRBV24-1,few,TRBJ2-3,CATSSGTSTDTQYF,TGTGCCACCAGTAGCGGGACTAGCACAGATACGCAGTATTTT
-,TRBV29-1,many,TRBJ2-1,CSVEKASYNEQFF,TGCAGCGTTGAGAAGGCTAGCTACAATGAGCAGTTCTTC
-,TRBV7-2,medium-sized,TRBJ2-7,CASSLMGYYEQYF,TGTGCCAGCAGCTTAATGGGGTACTACGAGCAGTACTTC
-,TRBV11-2,-,TRBJ1-4,CASSPPGVTNEKLFF,TGTGCCAGCAGCCCGCCAGGGGTAACTAATGAAAAACTGTTTTTT
TRBD1,TRBV7-8,many,TRBJ2-7,CASSKSQDRGYEQYF,TGTGCCAGCAGCAAATCCCAGGACAGGGGGTACGAGCAGTACTTC
-,TRBV7-8,-,TRBJ2-7,CASSSFSYEQYF,TGTGCCAGCAGCTCGTTTAGCTACGAGCAGTACTTC
TRBD1,TRBV9,many,TRBJ1-2,CASSVAPDSQGTYGYTF,TGTGCCAGCAGCGTGGCCCCTGATTCACAGGGGACCTATGGCTACACCTTC
-,TRBV5-1,-,TRBJ2-2,CASSPLSNTGELFF,TGCGCCAGCAGCCCGTTATCGAACACCGGGGAGCTGTTTTTT
TRBD1,TRBV20-1,-,TRBJ2-5,CSARQGQETQYF,TGCAGTGCCCGACAGGGGCAAGAGACCCAGTACTTC
TRBD2,TRBV6-6,many,TRBJ2-7,CASLGLADYEQYF,TGTGCCTCGTTGGGACTAGCGGACTACGAGCAGTACTTC
-,TRBV7-3,many,TRBJ2-1,CASSPGLEYNEQFF,TGTGCCAGCAGCCCGGGACTGGAATACAATGAGCAGTTCTTC
-,TRBV28,-,TRBJ1-6,CASSVTGFNSPLHF,TGTGCCAGCAGCGTTACAGGTTTTAATTCACCCCTCCACTTT
TRBD1,TRBV13,many,TRBJ2-7,CASSSTGLAYEQYF,TGTGCCAGCAGCTCGACAGGGCTCGCCTACGAGCAGTACTTC
TRBD1,TRBV6-1,many,TRBJ1-5,CASSPRDRGRNQPQHF,TGTGCCAGCAGTCCAAGAGACAGGGGACGCAATCAGCCCCAGCATTTT
-,TRBV7-8,-,TRBJ1-4,CASSPSRDPRREKLFF,TGTGCCAGCAGCCCCTCACGGGACCCAAGAAGAGAAAAACTGTTTTTT
TRBD1,TRBV12-3/TRBV12-4,few,TRBJ1-2,CASSQGTGYGYTF,TGTGCCAGCAGCCAAGGGACAGGCTATGGCTACACCTTC
-,TRBV27,-,TRBJ2-7,CASSLAERYYEQYF,TGTGCCAGCAGTTTAGCGGAACGGTATTACGAGCAGTACTTC
-,TRBV11-1,few,TRBJ1-1,CAIKGENTEAFF,TGTGCCATCAAGGGAGAGAACACTGAAGCTTTCTTT
-,TRBV7-3,few,TRBJ2-1,CASSPRRDRSYNEQFF,TGTGCCAGCAGCCCCAGGCGCGATCGCTCCTACAATGAGCAGTTCTTC
TRBD1,TRBV2,few,TRBJ2-7,CASSVDRVGEQYF,TGTGCCAGCAGTGTAGACAGGGTCGGAGAGCAGTACTTC
-,TRBV7-6,few,TRBJ1-5,CASSLVRAGTGNQPQHF,TGTGCCAGCAGCTTAGTTAGAGCGGGGACGGGCAATCAGCCCCAGCATTTT
-,TRBV28,few,TRBJ1-2,CASSQVREGYTF,TGTGCCAGCAGTCAGGTCAGGGAAGGCTACACCTTC
-,TRBV29-1,many,TRBJ2-7,CSVVQPFSSYEQYF,TGCAGCGTTGTTCAGCCGTTTAGCTCCTACGAGCAGTACTTC